The text below deals with one TCR beta chain. Its target is unknown. V shed 4 bases and J 7 bases; nucleotides not matched to a gene: 14. The CDR3 runs 18 residues. CDR1 and CDR2 (germline): SGDLS, YYNGEE. Regarding donors, all were healthy bone marrow donors. The data are from a study of cytomegalovirus exposure and HLA in healthy donors. Study outcomes and limitations: Beyond CMV serostatus, there was no information to go on about immune exposure. Analysis was carried out at a later point, and it linked a missense DCLRE1C variant to TCR beta V- and J-gene trimming. Later analysis placed DRB1 highest and HLA-C lowest in TCR association rates, which differed by HLA locus.

The PCR was carried out with 60 Vbeta primers and 13 Jbeta primers. This table comes from immunoSEQ multiplex PCR, and its TCRdb copy is limited to in-frame clones, with some not included. The data contain roughly 190,000 clones, approximately 67% of them seen just once; the ten biggest clones take up less than 3%. The sequenced sample consisted of PBMCs. The sequence derives from a man aged 40-49 years in good health and CMV-seronegative. The chain employs TRBV9 and TRBJ2-7; TRBD2 aligns across 16 bases. In DNA, the CDR3 is TGTGCCAGCAGCCCACGCCCCGGGACTAGCGGGAGGGCCCCGGAGCAGTACTTC. Protein: CASSPRPGTSGRAPEQYF.